This T cell receptor (beta chain) is from a study of blood T cell repertoires in COVID-19. This CDR3 has 11 residues. Germline V lookup: CDR1 DFQATT, CDR2 SNEGSKA (reference sequence). V gave up 5 bases and J gave up 8 bases, with 11 bases separating them. TCRdb's table, derived via immunoSEQ multiplex PCR, lists solely in-frame clones and lacks some. The table includes 310,000 or so clones, roughly 90% detected once. The chain links TRBV20-1 to TRBJ2-3, with unresolved D. The TCR was taken from a woman in her fifties or sixties with active or convalescent COVID-19. The sequencing sample was made of peripheral blood. The CDR3 loop reads CSASRLGTQYF. CDR3 sequence (DNA): TGCAGTGCTTCTAGGCTCGGTACGCAGTATTTT.